These T cell receptor beta chains were read from a single sample in a study of cytomegalovirus exposure and HLA in healthy donors. Profiled with immunoSEQ multiplex PCR; TCRdb holds only in-frame clones, not every one. The data contain around 200,000 clones, 82% of them singletons. What was sequenced was PBMCs. These receptors were collected from a woman aged 40 to 50 in good health and CMV-seronegative. Each CDR3 is given with its conserved first and last residue. Each record gives: CDR3 protein, V gene, J gene, clone size. Clone size is not always given. Where it is, it says once, few, many or a class for expanded clones.

CDR3: CASSGQGAAEAFF
V: TRBV2
J: TRBJ1-1
size: -

CDR3: CSVDRQAEAFF
V: TRBV29-1
J: TRBJ1-1
size: many

CDR3: CASREGGNFPGELFF
V: TRBV4-2
J: TRBJ2-2
size: -

CDR3: CASSDRGISGNTIYF
V: TRBV6-1
J: TRBJ1-3
size: -

CDR3: CASSYSGLEGAYEQYF
V: TRBV6-5
J: TRBJ2-7
size: -

CDR3: CASSSPFSYEQYF
V: TRBV7-9
J: TRBJ2-7
size: -

CDR3: CAWRGMGGTQYF
V: TRBV30
J: TRBJ2-3
size: -

CDR3: CSVGVGAQETQYF
V: TRBV29-1
J: TRBJ2-5
size: -

CDR3: CASSSSGSINEQFF
V: TRBV7-9
J: TRBJ2-1
size: -

CDR3: CASSNNRSPSNQPQHF
V: TRBV19
J: TRBJ1-5
size: -

CDR3: CASSRWGGTQYF
V: TRBV5-5
J: TRBJ2-3
size: -

CDR3: CATSKQGYEQYF
V: TRBV15
J: TRBJ2-7
size: -

CDR3: CASSLGQSSYEQYF
V: TRBV6-5
J: TRBJ2-7
size: -

CDR3: CASSELGSSYNEQFF
V: TRBV25-1
J: TRBJ2-1
size: -

CDR3: CASSPDTSYEQYF
V: TRBV23-1
J: TRBJ2-7
size: few

CDR3: CASSYSGGSYEQYF
V: TRBV6-6
J: TRBJ2-7
size: -

CDR3: CAWSADTNSHEAFF
V: TRBV30
J: TRBJ1-1
size: -

CDR3: CASSQDRTDLYGYTF
V: TRBV4-1
J: TRBJ1-2
size: -

CDR3: CASSLRRGGETQYF
V: TRBV7-2
J: TRBJ2-5
size: -

CDR3: CASSIMGGPTIYGYTF
V: TRBV19
J: TRBJ1-2
size: once

CDR3: CASSYEGRQPQHF
V: TRBV6-5
J: TRBJ1-5
size: few

CDR3: CASTAEDWPQHF
V: TRBV28
J: TRBJ1-5
size: -

CDR3: CASSPDRTSGRGAQYF
V: TRBV27
J: TRBJ2-3
size: -

CDR3: CASSLFRGGEAFF
V: TRBV5-1
J: TRBJ1-1
size: -

CDR3: CASSDHSGQGPTGELFF
V: TRBV6-1
J: TRBJ2-2
size: -

CDR3: CASSEVGHGQVTMNTEAFF
V: TRBV6-1
J: TRBJ1-1
size: -

CDR3: CASSVRQGAGTEAFF
V: TRBV5-6
J: TRBJ1-1
size: -

CDR3: CASSQEGPSGISDTQYF
V: TRBV4-2
J: TRBJ2-3
size: -

CDR3: CAWRNSGEKLFF
V: TRBV30
J: TRBJ1-4
size: -

CDR3: CASRMGVLTNEQFF
V: TRBV19
J: TRBJ2-1
size: -

CDR3: CAGSLLQGREQFF
V: TRBV27
J: TRBJ2-1
size: -

CDR3: CASSLPQGSGYTF
V: TRBV27
J: TRBJ1-2
size: -

CDR3: CASSAGRDTEAFF
V: TRBV18
J: TRBJ1-1
size: once

CDR3: CASSEGKLTEAFF
V: TRBV6-1
J: TRBJ1-1
size: -

CDR3: CASFGDSNSPLHF
V: TRBV6-1
J: TRBJ1-6
size: -

CDR3: CASRTSWRMNTEAFF
V: TRBV19
J: TRBJ1-1
size: -

CDR3: CASSSGARSEQYF
V: TRBV7-9
J: TRBJ2-7
size: -

CDR3: CASKTQGSKNYEQYF
V: TRBV6-6
J: TRBJ2-7
size: -

CDR3: CASSGTGQGAQPQHF
V: TRBV6-6
J: TRBJ1-5
size: -

CDR3: CAVTGTDSYEQYF
V: TRBV2
J: TRBJ2-7
size: many

CDR3: CASRAIGTAYEQYF
V: TRBV27
J: -
size: -

CDR3: CASSLGPPGSGSYEQYF
V: TRBV7-8
J: TRBJ2-7
size: -

CDR3: CASSLPSTGQGYTF
V: TRBV6-5
J: TRBJ1-2
size: -

CDR3: CSSSFSGTGTPGELFF
V: TRBV7-9
J: TRBJ2-2
size: -

CDR3: CASSLGQINSSYEQYF
V: TRBV27
J: TRBJ2-7
size: -

CDR3: CSSSLPTDTQYF
V: TRBV7-9
J: TRBJ2-3
size: -

CDR3: CASSVGLETDTQYF
V: TRBV11-2
J: TRBJ2-3
size: -

CDR3: CASSPTGVYGYTF
V: TRBV7-9
J: TRBJ1-2
size: -

CDR3: CASRLARSSYEQYF
V: TRBV27
J: -
size: -

CDR3: CASSLLAGGTRGYTF
V: TRBV27
J: TRBJ1-2
size: -

CDR3: CASSIRDRGHIQYF
V: TRBV28
J: TRBJ2-4
size: -

CDR3: CASSAGTGAGGSYEQYF
V: TRBV9
J: TRBJ2-7
size: -